This TCR beta chain derives from a study of cytomegalovirus exposure and HLA in healthy donors. Study-level points and caveats: One later analysis, an examination of the roughly 130 validation repertoires, found that first-cohort TCR clusters tended to co-occur in them.

J was trimmed by 4 bases and V by 1 base; bases with no gene match: 11. CDR3 length: 18 residues. Germline CDR1 and CDR2: SGHTA and FQGNSA. The method was immunoSEQ multiplex PCR; TCRdb's version includes in-frame clones alone and lacks a portion of them. In the table there are fewer than 130,000 clones, more than 75% of which are singletons. With respect to this clone: Its target is unknown.

The source is a woman aged 30 to 39 in good health and CMV-seropositive. The chain recombines TRBV7-2 with TRBJ2-1, with 9 bases fitting TRBD2. The sample taken for sequencing was PBMCs. The CDR3 nucleotides read TGTGCCAGCAGCTTAGTAGTTTATGGACTAGCGAGGTACAATGAGCAGTTCTTC. Translating gives CASSLVVYGLARYNEQFF.